The 10 T cell receptor beta chains below come from one sample, sequenced in a study of T cell responses to AZD1222 COVID-19 vaccine. This table comes from immunoSEQ multiplex PCR, and its TCRdb copy is limited to in-frame clones, with some not included. The profile shows more than 150,000 clones, around nine tenths of them singletons. Sequencing used peripheral blood, obtained on day 0 of AZD1222 vaccination. These TCRs come from an adult in good health.

This clone was seen a handful of times. V usage is TRBV4-1 and J usage is TRBJ1-1; maybe TRBD1 (5 bases). Deletions cut 2 bases from V and 2 bases from J, with 21 bases between. The CDR3 runs 18 residues. Germline V gene sequence: CDR1 MGHRA, CDR2 YSYEKL. CDR3 sequence reads: CASSQWVGLGTPNTEAFF. For the CDR3, the DNA is TGCGCCAGCAGCCAATGGGTGGGATTAGGGACCCCTAACACTGAAGCTTTCTTT.

V is TRBV23-1 and J is TRBJ1-1, with 7 positions matching TRBD1. TRBV23-1 is an ORF for which the function is uncertain. With 7 bases clipped from V and 4 bases from J, the junction kept 12 bases outside the gene matches. CDR3 length: 15 residues. The chain's CDR3 is CASTLLTGSSTEAFF. The CDR3 nucleotides are TGCGCCAGCACACTATTGACAGGGTCGAGCACTGAAGCTTTCTTT.

The chain links TRBV11-1 to TRBJ2-1; D possibly uses TRBD1 or TRBD2 (6 bases each). This CDR3 region has 15 residues. Per germline, CDR1 SGHAT and CDR2 FQDESV (reference sequence). V was cut by 2 bases and J by 6 bases, with 14 bases left in between. Here the CDR3 reads CASSLLGGPVNEQFF. The CDR3 DNA is TGTGCCAGCAGCTTATTGGGGGGCCCGGTCAATGAGCAGTTCTTC.

J is TRBJ1-1 and V is TRBV6-5; 8 bases match TRBD1. The germline CDR1 and CDR2 sequences are MNHEY and SVGAGI. This CDR3 contains 14 residues. Losses at the gene ends were 7 bases for V and 7 bases for J; bases not matched to a gene: 11. As DNA, the CDR3 is TGTGCCAGCACTGGACAGGGCCGGTTAAATGAAGCTTTCTTT. This codes for CASTGQGRLNEAFF.

V and J are TRBV7-3 and TRBJ2-3; D is undetermined. In germline, CDR1 is SGHTA, CDR2 FQGTGA. The CDR3 has 12 amino acids. Trimming took off 6 bases at V and 7 bases at J, with 11 bases between the two ends. CDR3 in amino acids: CASSFGWNTQYF. CDR3 nucleotide sequence: TGTGCCAGCAGTTTCGGGTGGAATACGCAGTATTTT.

The DNA for the CDR3 is TGTGCCAGCAGTGGGACAGGGACTAGCAATCAGCCCCAGCATTTT. Its protein is CASSGTGTSNQPQHF. The chain combines TRBV28 with TRBJ1-5, with 9 bases lining up with TRBD1. The V gene end was trimmed by 5 bases and the J gene end by 0 bases; junction bases not matched to a gene: 2. The CDR3 spans 15 residues. Germline values: CDR1 MDHEN, CDR2 SYDVKM.

The chain recombines TRBV7-9 with TRBJ1-1; D unresolved. The CDR3 length is 15 residues. CDR1 and CDR2 (germline): SEHNR, FQNEAQ (reference sequence). The germline V and J ends were trimmed by 5 bases and 2 bases, with 15 bases remaining between them. The CDR3 DNA sequence: TGTGCCAGCAGCCCCGTTGGTCAGTACAACACTGAAGCTTTCTTT. Its protein product is CASSPVGQYNTEAFF. Complete variable domain (other parts from reference TRBV7-9 and TRBJ1-1): DTGVSQNPRHKITKRGQNVTFRCDPISEHNRLYWYRQTLGQGPEFLTYFQNEAQLEKSRLLSDRFSAERPKGSFSTLEIQRTEQGDSAMYLCASSPVGQYNTEAFFGQGTRLTVV.

The V gene is TRBV5-4, the J gene TRBJ1-2, with 9 bases lining up with TRBD1. Trimming removed 3 bases from V and 7 bases from J; junction bases left unmatched: 7. Per germline, CDR1 SGHNT and CDR2 YYREEE (reference sequence). This CDR3 has 14 residues. The chain's CDR3 is CASSSMDRGSGYTF. CDR3 nucleotide sequence: TGTGCCAGCAGCTCCATGGACAGGGGATCTGGCTACACCTTC.

Only one count was recorded for this clone. The V and J genes are TRBV24-1 and TRBJ2-1; D possibly corresponds to TRBD2 (5 bases). From germline, CDR1 is KGHDR and CDR2 SFDVKD. The ends were cut back, 10 bases at V and 1 base at J, with 10 bases in the middle. The CDR3 length is 13 residues. The DNA of the CDR3 is TGTGCCACTCAGACTAAGTCCTACAATGAGCAGTTCTTC. Amino acid sequence: CATQTKSYNEQFF.

V and J are TRBV29-1 and TRBJ1-3; TRBD1 aligns across 7 bases. The germline V gene encodes CDR1 SQVTM and CDR2 ANQGSEA. This CDR3 contains 12 residues. The V gene end was trimmed by 7 bases and the J gene end by 2 bases; junction bases not matched to a gene: 2. CDR3 bases: TGCAGCGCAGGGACAGCTGGAAACACCATATATTTT. It translates to CSAGTAGNTIYF.